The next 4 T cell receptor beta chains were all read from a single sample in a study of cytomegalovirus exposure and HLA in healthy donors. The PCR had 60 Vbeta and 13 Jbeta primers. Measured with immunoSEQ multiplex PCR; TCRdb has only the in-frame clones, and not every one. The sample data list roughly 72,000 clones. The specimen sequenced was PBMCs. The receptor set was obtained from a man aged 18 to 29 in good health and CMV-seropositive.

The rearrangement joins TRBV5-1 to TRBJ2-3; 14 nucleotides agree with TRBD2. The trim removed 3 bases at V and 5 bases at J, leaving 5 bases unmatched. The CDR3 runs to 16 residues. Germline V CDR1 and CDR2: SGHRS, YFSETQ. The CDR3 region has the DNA TGCGCCAGCAGCTGGGGACTAGCGGGGGACAGAGATACGCAGTATTTT. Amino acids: CASSWGLAGDRDTQYF.

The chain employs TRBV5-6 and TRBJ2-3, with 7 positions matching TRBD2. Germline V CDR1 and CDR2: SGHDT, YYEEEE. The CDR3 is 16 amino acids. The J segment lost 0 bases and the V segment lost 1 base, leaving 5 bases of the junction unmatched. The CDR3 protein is CASSLLGSGSTDTQYF. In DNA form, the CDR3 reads TGTGCCAGCAGCTTGTTGGGTAGCGGGAGCACAGATACGCAGTATTTT.

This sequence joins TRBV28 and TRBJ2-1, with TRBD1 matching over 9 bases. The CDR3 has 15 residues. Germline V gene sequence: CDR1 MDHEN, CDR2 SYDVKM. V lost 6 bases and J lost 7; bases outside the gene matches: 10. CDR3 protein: CASRSTGTGSNEQFF. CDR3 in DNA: TGTGCCAGCAGATCAACCGGGACAGGGTCAAATGAGCAGTTCTTC.

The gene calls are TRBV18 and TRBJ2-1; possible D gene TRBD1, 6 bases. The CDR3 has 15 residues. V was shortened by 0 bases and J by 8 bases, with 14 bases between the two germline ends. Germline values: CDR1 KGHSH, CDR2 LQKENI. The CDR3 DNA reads TGTGCCAGCTCACCACCCCAGGGGCGTACACATGAGCAGTTCTTC. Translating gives CASSPPQGRTHEQFF.